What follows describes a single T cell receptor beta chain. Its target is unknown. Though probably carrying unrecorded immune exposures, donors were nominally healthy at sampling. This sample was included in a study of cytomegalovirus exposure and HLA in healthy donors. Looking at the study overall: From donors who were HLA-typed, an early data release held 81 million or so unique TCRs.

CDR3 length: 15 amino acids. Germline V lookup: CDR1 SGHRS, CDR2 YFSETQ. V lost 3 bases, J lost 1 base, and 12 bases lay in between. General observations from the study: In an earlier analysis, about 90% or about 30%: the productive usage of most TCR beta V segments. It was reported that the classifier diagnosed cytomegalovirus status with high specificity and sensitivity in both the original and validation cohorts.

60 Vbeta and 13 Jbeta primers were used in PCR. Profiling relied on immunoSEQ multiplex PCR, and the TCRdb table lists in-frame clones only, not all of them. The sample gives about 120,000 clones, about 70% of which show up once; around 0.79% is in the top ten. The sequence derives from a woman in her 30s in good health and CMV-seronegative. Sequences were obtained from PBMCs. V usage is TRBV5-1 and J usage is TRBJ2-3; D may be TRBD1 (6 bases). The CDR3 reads CASSWDAGGTDTQYF. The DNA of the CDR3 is TGCGCCAGCAGCTGGGACGCAGGGGGCACAGATACGCAGTATTTT.